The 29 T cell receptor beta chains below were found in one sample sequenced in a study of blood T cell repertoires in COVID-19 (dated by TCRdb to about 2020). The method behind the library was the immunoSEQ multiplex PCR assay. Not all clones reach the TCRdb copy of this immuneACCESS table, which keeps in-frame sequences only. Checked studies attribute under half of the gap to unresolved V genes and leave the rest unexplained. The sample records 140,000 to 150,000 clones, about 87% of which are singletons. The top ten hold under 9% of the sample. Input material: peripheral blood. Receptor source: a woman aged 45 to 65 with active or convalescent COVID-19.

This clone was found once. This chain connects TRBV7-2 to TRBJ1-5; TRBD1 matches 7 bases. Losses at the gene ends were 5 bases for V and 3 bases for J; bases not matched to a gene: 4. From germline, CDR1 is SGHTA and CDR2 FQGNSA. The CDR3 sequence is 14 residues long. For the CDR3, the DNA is TGTGCCAGCAGCCCGGGACAGCCCAATCAGCCCCAGCATTTT. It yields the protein CASSPGQPNQPQHF.

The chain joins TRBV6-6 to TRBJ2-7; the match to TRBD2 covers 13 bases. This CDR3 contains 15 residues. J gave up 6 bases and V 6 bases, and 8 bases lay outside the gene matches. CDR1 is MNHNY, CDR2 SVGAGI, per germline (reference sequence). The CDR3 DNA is TGTGCCAGCAGCCTCGGGACTAGCGGGACCCTCGAGCAGTACTTC. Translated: CASSLGTSGTLEQYF.

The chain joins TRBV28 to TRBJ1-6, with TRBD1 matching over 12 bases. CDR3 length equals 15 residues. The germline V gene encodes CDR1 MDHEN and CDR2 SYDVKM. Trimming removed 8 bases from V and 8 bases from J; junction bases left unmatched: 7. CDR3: CASAGTGGLDSPLHF. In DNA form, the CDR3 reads TGTGCCAGCGCGGGGACAGGGGGCCTTGATTCACCCCTCCACTTT.

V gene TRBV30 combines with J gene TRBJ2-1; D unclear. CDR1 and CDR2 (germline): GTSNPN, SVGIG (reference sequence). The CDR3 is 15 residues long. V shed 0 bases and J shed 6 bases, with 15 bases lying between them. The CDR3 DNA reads TGTGCCTGGAGTGTACTCCTCGGAGCTCCCAATGAGCAGTTCTTC. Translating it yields CAWSVLLGAPNEQFF.

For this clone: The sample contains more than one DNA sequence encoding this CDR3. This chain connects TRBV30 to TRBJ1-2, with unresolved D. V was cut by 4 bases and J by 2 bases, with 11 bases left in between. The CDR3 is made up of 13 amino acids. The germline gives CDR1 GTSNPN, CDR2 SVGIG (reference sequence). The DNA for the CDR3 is TGTGCCTGGACCGCTGGCGGGAACTATGGCTACACCTTC. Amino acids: CAWTAGGNYGYTF.

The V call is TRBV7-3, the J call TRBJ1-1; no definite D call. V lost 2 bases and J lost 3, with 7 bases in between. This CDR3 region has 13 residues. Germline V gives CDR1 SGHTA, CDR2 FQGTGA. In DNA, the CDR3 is TGTGCCAGCAGCTTAGTAACGGACACTGAAGCTTTCTTT. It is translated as CASSLVTDTEAFF.

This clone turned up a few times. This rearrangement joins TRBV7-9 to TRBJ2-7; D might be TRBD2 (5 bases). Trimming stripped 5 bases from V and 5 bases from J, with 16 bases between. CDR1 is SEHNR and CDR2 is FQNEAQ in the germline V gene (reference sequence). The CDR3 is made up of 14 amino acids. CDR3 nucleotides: TGTGCCAGCAGCCCGGACCTCCTCGGGAACGAGCAGTACTTC. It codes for CASSPDLLGNEQYF.

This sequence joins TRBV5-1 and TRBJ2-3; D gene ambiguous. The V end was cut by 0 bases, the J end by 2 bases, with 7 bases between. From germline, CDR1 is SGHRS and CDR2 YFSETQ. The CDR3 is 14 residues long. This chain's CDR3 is CASSLGGNTDTQYF. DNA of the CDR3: TGCGCCAGCAGCTTGGGCGGTAACACAGATACGCAGTATTTT.

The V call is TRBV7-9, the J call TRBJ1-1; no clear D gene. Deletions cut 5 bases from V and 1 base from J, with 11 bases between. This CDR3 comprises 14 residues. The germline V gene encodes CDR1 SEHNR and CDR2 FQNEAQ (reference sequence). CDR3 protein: CASSLAGQNTEAFF. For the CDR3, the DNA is TGTGCCAGCAGCCTGGCAGGCCAGAACACTGAAGCTTTCTTT.

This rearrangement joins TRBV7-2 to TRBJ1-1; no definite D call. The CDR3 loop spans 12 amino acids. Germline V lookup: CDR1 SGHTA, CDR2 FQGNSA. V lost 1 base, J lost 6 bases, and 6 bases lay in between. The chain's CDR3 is CASSLGVAEAFF. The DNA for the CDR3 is TGTGCCAGCAGCTTAGGAGTCGCTGAAGCTTTCTTT.

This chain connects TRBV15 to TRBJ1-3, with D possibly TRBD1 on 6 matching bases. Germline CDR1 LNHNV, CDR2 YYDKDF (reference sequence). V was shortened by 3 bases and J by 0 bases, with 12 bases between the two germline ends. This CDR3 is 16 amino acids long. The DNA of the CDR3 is TGTGCCACCAGCAGGGGTAGGGGGTACTCTGGAAACACCATATATTTT. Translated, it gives CATSRGRGYSGNTIYF.

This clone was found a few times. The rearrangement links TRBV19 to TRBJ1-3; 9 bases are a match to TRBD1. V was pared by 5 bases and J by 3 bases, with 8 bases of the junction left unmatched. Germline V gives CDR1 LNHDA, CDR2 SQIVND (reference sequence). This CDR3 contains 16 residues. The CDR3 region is CASSGYRGRSGNTIYF. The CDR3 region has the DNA TGTGCCAGTAGTGGTTACAGGGGGCGAAGTGGAAACACCATATATTTT.

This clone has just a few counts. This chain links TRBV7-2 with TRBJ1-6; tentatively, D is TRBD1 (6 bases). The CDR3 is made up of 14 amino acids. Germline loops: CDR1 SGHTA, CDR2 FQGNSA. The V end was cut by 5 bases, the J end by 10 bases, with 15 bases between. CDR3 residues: CASSQATGTSPLHF. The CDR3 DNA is TGTGCCAGCAGCCAAGCGACAGGAACCTCACCCCTCCACTTT.

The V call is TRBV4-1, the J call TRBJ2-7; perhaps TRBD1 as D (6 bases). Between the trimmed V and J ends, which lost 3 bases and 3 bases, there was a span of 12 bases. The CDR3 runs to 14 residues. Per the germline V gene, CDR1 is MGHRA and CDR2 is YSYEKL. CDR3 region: CASSQTTGRYEQYF. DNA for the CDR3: TGCGCCAGCAGCCAGACGACAGGTCGCTACGAGCAGTACTTC.

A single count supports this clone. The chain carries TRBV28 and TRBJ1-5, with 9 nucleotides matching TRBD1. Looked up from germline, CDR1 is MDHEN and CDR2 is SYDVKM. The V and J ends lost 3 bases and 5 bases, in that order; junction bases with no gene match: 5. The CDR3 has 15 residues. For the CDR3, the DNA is TGTGCCAGCAGTTTTCGGGACAGGGTGTATCAGCCCCAGCATTTT. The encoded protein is CASSFRDRVYQPQHF.

As DNA, the CDR3 is TGTGCCAGCAGCTTGGGGGGGGGCTGGAACACTGAAGCTTTCTTT. This gives the protein CASSLGGGWNTEAFF. This rearrangement joins TRBV5-4 to TRBJ1-1; a possible D gene is TRBD1 (6 bases). Germline V gene sequence: CDR1 SGHNT, CDR2 YYREEE (reference sequence). V dropped 0 bases and J dropped 1 base, with 10 bases sitting between them. CDR3 length equals 15 residues.

The CDR3 sequence: CAWSQAGGYTEAFF. The CDR3 DNA sequence: TGTGCCTGGAGTCAGGCAGGTGGGTACACTGAAGCTTTCTTT. This chain links TRBV30 with TRBJ1-1; D gene uncertain. CDR1 is GTSNPN and CDR2 is SVGIG in the germline V gene (reference sequence). Trimming cost V 2 bases and J 3 bases, with 13 bases left between them. This CDR3 has 14 amino acids.

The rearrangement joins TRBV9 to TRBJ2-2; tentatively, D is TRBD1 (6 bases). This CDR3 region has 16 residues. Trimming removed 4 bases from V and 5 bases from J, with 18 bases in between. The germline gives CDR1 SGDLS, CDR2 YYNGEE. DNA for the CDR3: TGTGCCAGCAGCCCCCAGCCCGGGACAAGGACCGGGGAGCTGTTTTTT. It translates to CASSPQPGTRTGELFF.

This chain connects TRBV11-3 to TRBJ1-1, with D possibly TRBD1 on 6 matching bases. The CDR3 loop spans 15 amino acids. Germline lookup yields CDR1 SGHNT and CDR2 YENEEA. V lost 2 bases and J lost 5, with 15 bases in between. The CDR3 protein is CASSLHPGEGTEAFF. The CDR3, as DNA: TGTGCCAGCAGCTTACATCCAGGGGAGGGGACTGAAGCTTTCTTT. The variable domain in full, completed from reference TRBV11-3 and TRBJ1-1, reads EAGVVQSPRYKIIEKKQPVAFWCNPISGHNTLYWYLQNLGQGPELLIRYENEEAVDDSQLPKDRFSAERLKGVDSTLKIQPAELGDSAVYLCASSLHPGEGTEAFFGQGTRLTVV.

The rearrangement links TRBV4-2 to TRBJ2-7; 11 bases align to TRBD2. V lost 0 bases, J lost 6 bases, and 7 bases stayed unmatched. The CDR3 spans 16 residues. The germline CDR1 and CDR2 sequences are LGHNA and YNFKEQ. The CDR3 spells CASSQELASGRSEQYF. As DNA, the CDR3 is TGTGCCAGCAGCCAAGAATTAGCTAGCGGGAGGTCCGAGCAGTACTTC.

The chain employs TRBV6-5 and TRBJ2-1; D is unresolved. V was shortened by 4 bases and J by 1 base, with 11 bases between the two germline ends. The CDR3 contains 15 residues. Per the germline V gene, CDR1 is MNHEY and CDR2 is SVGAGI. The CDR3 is CASSWRVVSYNEQFF. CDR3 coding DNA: TGTGCCAGCAGTTGGAGAGTGGTATCCTACAATGAGCAGTTCTTC.

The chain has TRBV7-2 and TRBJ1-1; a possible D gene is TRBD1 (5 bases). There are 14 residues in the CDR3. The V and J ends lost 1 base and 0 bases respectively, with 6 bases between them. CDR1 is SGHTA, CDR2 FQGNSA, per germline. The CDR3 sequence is CASSLGQLNTEAFF. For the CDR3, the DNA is TGTGCCAGCAGCTTAGGACAGTTGAACACTGAAGCTTTCTTT.

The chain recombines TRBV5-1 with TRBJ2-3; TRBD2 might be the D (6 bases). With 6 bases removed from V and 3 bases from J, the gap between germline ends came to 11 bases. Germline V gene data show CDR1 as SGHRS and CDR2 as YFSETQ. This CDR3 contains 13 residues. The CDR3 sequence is CASKMEGTDTQYF. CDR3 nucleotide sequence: TGCGCCAGCAAAATGGAGGGGACAGATACGCAGTATTTT. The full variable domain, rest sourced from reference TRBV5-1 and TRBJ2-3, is KAGVTQTPRYLIKTRGQQVTLSCSPISGHRSVSWYQQTPGQGLQFLFEYFSETQRNKGNFPGRFSGRQFSNSRSEMNVSTLELGDSALYLCASKMEGTDTQYFGPGTRLTVL.

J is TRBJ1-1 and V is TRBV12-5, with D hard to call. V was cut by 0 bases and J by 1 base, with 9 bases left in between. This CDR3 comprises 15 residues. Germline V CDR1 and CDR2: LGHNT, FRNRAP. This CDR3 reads CASGLVLYENTEAFF. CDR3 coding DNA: TGTGCTAGTGGTTTGGTTCTATACGAGAACACTGAAGCTTTCTTT.

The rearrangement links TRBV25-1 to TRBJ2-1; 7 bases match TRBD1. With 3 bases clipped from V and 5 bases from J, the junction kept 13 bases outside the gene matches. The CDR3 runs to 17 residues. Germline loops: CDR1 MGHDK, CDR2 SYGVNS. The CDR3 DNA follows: TGTGCCAGCAGTGAGTGGTACGCTACGGGGACAGACAATGAGCAGTTCTTC. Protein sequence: CASSEWYATGTDNEQFF. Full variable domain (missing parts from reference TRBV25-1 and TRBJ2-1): EADIYQTPRYLVIGTGKKITLECSQTMGHDKMYWYQQDPGMELHLIHYSYGVNSTEKGDLSSESTVSRIRTEHFPLTLESARPSHTSQYLCASSEWYATGTDNEQFFGPGTRLTVL.

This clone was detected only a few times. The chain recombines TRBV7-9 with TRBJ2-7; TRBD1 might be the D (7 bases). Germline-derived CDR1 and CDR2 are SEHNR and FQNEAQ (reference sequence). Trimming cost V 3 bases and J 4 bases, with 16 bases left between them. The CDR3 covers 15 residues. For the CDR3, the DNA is TGTGCCAGCAGCTTCCAGGGGGGCGAGGGGTACGAGCAGTACTTC. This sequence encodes CASSFQGGEGYEQYF.

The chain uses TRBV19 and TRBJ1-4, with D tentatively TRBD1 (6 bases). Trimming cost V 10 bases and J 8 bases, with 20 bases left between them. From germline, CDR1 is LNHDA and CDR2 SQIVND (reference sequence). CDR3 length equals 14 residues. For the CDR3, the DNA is TGTGCCACCAAGGAGAGGGGGTACCAAGAAAAACTGTTTTTT. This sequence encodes CATKERGYQEKLFF.

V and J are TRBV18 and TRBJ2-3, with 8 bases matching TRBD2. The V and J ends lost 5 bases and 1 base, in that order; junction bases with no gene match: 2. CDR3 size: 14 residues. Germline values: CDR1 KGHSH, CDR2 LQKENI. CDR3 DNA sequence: TGTGCCAGCTCAGGAGCGGGGGGCACAGATACGCAGTATTTT. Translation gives CASSGAGGTDTQYF.

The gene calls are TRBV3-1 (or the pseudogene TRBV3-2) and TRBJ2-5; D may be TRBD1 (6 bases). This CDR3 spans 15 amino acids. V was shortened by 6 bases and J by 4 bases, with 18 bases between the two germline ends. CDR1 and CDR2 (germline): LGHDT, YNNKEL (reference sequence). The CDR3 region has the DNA TGTGCCAGCAGTCGCACTACAGGGCTTCCAGAGACCCAGTACTTC. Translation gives CASSRTTGLPETQYF.